A selection of T cell receptor beta chains follows, all from one sample in a study of control samples from healthy donors and cancer patients. Repertoires were generated with immunoSEQ multiplex PCR, while TCRdb's copy carries only in-frame clones and drops some. The profile covers about 160,000 clones, with approximately 94% appearing a single time and roughly 15% taken by the ten largest. The source material was PBMCs. The receptor source for this set is a man between 60 and 75 years old with colorectal cancer. Both conserved end residues are trimmed from each CDR3. The order of the fields is clone size, V gene, CDR3 protein. Clone size is given for some rows only: seen once, a few or many times, or a class if the clone is expanded.

. | TRBV11-2 | ASSLLGYEQY
. | TRBV28 | ASSIGHTGGELF
. | TRBV3-1/TRBV3-2 | ASSQTRQGEAF
. | TRBV19 | ASRWGTVNSNQPQH
. | TRBV28 | ASAVSSGGQPQH
. | TRBV5-5 | ASSLTQLGLGEKLF
. | TRBV24-1 | ATREGGAGTDTQY
. | TRBV5-1 | ASSLVLNEQF
once | TRBV6-5 | ASSYGRRAYEQY
. | TRBV9 | ASSAPLGQGTDTQY
. | TRBV29-1 | SVRTGSSYEQY
once | TRBV7-2 | ASRGGQGSGYTIY
. | TRBV6-2/TRBV6-3 | ASSYLPSEQF
. | TRBV10-3 | AMGKDTDTEAF
. | TRBV7-6 | ASSLAGGGGATDTQY
. | TRBV11-2 | ASSLALGFNEKLF
once | TRBV15 | ATSRDLGTETQY
. | TRBV6-5 | ASRPIDRDITEAF
. | TRBV9 | ASSSSDRGNEQY
. | TRBV9 | ASSVETGPGELF
. | TRBV2 | ASSVMGTSYEQY
. | TRBV7-9 | ASRETSDKVTQY
. | TRBV21-1 | ASSKVGRGTHWGSGNTIY
. | TRBV9 | ASSASRVGTGVNTGELF
. | TRBV7-9 | ASRAATNEKLF
. | TRBV28 | ASSLSDYGYT
. | TRBV2 | ASNEAGPSYEQY
. | TRBV19 | ASRDGTQTDNSPLH
. | TRBV2 | ASMENRVAQY
. | TRBV19 | ASSLAGDSTDTQY
. | TRBV19 | ASSRQVGNQPQH
. | TRBV7-9 | ASSWGQGVGLSGYT
. | TRBV24-1 | ATSGTATPNYGYT
. | TRBV6-6 | ASTEYNEQF
. | TRBV3-1/TRBV3-2 | ASSHLYTGTLDREQY
. | TRBV7-8 | ASSPPRTGVNTEAF
. | TRBV24-1 | ATSGAGNQETQY
. | TRBV5-4 | ASSADRAYQPQH
. | TRBV10-3 | AISVNRENGYT
. | TRBV4-1 | ASSQNSIQGAYQPQH
. | TRBV6-5 | ASSYSRDSNQPQH